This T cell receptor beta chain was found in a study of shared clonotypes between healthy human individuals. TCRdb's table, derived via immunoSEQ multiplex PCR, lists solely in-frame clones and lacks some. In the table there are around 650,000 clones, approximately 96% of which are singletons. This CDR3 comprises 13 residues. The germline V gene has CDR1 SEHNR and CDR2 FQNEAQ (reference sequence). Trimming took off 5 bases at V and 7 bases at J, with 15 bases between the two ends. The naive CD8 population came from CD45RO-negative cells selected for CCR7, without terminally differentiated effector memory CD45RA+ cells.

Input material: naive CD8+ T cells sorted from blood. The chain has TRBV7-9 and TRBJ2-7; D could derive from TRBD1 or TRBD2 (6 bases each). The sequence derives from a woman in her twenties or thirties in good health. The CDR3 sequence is CASSATGAREQYF. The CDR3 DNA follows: TGTGCCAGCAGCGCAACGGGGGCGCGGGAGCAGTACTTC.